The clone carrying this TCR beta chain was observed at least ten times. Antigen specificity is unknown. This entry belongs to a study of human T cells and chemical hapten exposure. The study's findings and limits: Relative to control repertoires, expanded TCRs gave rise to significantly more large CDR3 similarity clusters.

Individual cDNA molecules had unique molecular identifiers attached to them by the library. TCRdb redid the calling of the RACE reads with MiXCR, one entry per CDR3 protein. In the table there are around 340,000 distinct CDR3 sequences, 6% to 8.5% of which are singletons. Time point given: patch test 1, 2 weeks after DPC sensitization. Treatment given: therapeutic diphenylcyclopropenone sensitization with weekly scalp DPC. Whole blood that had not been fractionated was the source of extracted total RNA. V lost 0 bases and J 0 bases, leaving 13 bases between the germline ends. Germline V gene lookup returns CDR1 MGHDK and CDR2 SYGVNS. The CDR3 consists of 17 residues.

The sample consisted of whole blood, taken in connection with sensitization to the hapten diphenylcyclopropenone (DPC). The chain carries TRBV25-1 and TRBJ2-3; D unresolved. This TCR was sampled from a woman between 18 and 30 years old with alopecia areata. Some clones in this sample may be carry-over from other donors' samples. The CDR3 region is CASSEYLGLSSTDTQYF. CDR3 DNA: TGTGCCAGCAGTGAATATTTGGGTCTTTCTAGCACAGATACGCAGTATTTT.